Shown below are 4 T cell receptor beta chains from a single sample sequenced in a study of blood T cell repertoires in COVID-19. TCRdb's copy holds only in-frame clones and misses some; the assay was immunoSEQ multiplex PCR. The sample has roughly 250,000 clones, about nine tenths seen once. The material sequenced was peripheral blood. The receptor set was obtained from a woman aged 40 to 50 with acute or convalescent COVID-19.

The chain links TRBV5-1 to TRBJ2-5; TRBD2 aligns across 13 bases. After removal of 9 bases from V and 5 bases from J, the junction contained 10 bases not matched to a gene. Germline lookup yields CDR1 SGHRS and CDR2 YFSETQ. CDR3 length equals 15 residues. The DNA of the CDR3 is TGCGCCACTGAAGTCCCGACTAGCGGGAGGGAGACCCAGTACTTC. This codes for CATEVPTSGRETQYF.

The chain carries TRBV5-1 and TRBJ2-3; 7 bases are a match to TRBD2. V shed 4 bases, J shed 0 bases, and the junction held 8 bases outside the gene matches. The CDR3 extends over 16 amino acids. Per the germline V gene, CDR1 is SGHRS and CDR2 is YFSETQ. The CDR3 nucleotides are TGCGCCAGCAGCGACCCTAGCGGATTTAGCACAGATACGCAGTATTTT. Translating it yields CASSDPSGFSTDTQYF.

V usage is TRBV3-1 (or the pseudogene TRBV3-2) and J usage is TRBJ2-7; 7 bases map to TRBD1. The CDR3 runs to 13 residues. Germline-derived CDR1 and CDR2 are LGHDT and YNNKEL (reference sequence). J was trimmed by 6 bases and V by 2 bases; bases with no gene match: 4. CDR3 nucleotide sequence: TGTGCCAGCAGCCAATCTCCAGGGGGCGAGCAGTACGTC. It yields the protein CASSQSPGGEQYV.

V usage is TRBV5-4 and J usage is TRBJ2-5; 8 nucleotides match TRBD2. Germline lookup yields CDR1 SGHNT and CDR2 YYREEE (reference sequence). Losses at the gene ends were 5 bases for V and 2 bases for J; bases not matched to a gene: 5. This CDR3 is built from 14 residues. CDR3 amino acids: CASRSGGAQETQYF. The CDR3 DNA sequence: TGTGCCAGCAGGTCGGGGGGGGCGCAAGAGACCCAGTACTTC. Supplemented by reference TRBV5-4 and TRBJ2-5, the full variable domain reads ETGVTQSPTHLIKTRGQQVTLRCSSQSGHNTVSWYQQALGQGPQFIFQYYREEENGRGNFPPRFSGLQFPNYSSELNVNALELDDSALYLCASRSGGAQETQYFGPGTRLLVL.